These 13 T cell receptor beta chains were sequenced from one sample in a study of human T cells and chemical hapten exposure. TCRdb reanalysed the RACE reads using MiXCR and keeps one entry per CDR3 protein. The sample has over 65,000 distinct CDR3 sequences, roughly 10% seen once. Time point given: patch test 1, 2 weeks after DPC sensitization. Treatment in this sample: therapeutic diphenylcyclopropenone sensitization with weekly scalp DPC. The material sequenced was whole blood, taken in connection with sensitization to the hapten diphenylcyclopropenone (DPC). These receptors were obtained from a woman aged 50 to 60 with alopecia areata. Some clones in this sample may be carry-over from other donors' samples.

This clonotype was found a few times. This chain uses TRBV4-2 with TRBJ2-3, with 10 bases lining up with TRBD2. CDR1 and CDR2 (germline): LGHNA, YNFKEQ. V lost 1 base, J lost 5 bases, and 9 bases stayed unmatched. This CDR3 comprises 17 residues. The CDR3 nucleotides read TGTGCCAGCAGCCAAGTGGAGCAGCGGGGGGGAGTAGATACGCAGTATTTT. This gives the protein CASSQVEQRGGVDTQYF.

The chain recombines TRBV25-1 with TRBJ1-3; D unresolved. Trimming cost V 7 bases and J 3 bases, with 13 bases left between them. CDR1 MGHDK and CDR2 SYGVNS come from the germline V gene. The CDR3 loop spans 14 amino acids. CDR3 sequence: CASTPYGRGNTIYF. The CDR3 nucleotides are TGTGCCAGCACCCCCTACGGTCGTGGAAACACCATATATTTT.

This clonotype has only a few counts. The chain carries TRBV6-2 or TRBV6-3 and TRBJ2-1; TRBD2 aligns across 11 bases. After removal of 4 bases from V and 2 bases from J, the junction contained 19 bases not matched to a gene. The length of the CDR3 is 21 residues. Germline V lookup: CDR1 MNHEY, CDR2 SVGEGT. CDR3 nucleotide sequence: TGTGCCAGCAGTTTAGACTCTAGCGGGGGGCTTGTGTTAAGCACCTACAATGAGCAGTTCTTC. Amino acid sequence: CASSLDSSGGLVLSTYNEQFF.

There are a few counts of this clonotype. The chain is built from TRBV27 and TRBJ2-3, with 8 positions matching TRBD2. Germline CDR1 and CDR2: MNHEY and SMNVEV (reference sequence). With V trimmed by 5 bases and J by 1 base, 5 bases remained unmatched. The CDR3 is 15 residues long. CDR3 in DNA: TGTGCCAGCAGTGAAGCGGGAGTGCGCACAGATACGCAGTATTTT. Its translation is CASSEAGVRTDTQYF.

This clonotype was seen ten or more times. The genes are TRBV20-1 and TRBJ1-6; TRBD1 aligns across 7 bases. The germline V gene encodes CDR1 DFQATT and CDR2 SNEGSKA (reference sequence). The CDR3 is 13 amino acids. The V segment lost 5 bases and the J segment 6 bases; nucleotides outside the gene matches: 4. The CDR3 bases are TGCAGTGCTGGGGGACAGCCTAATTCACCCCTCCACTTT. As protein: CSAGGQPNSPLHF.

This clonotype has just a few counts. The chain uses TRBV24-1 and TRBJ2-7, with 8 positions matching TRBD1. Unmatched junction bases numbered 7, after V lost 3 bases and J lost 4 bases. Per germline, CDR1 KGHDR and CDR2 SFDVKD. The CDR3 has 15 amino acids. The CDR3 region is CATSDPRTGPYEQYF. In DNA form, the CDR3 reads TGTGCCACCAGTGATCCACGGACAGGGCCGTACGAGCAGTACTTC.

The chain is built from TRBV7-6 and TRBJ2-5, with 11 bases that match TRBD2. V shed 5 bases and J 1 base; nucleotides not matched to a gene: 6. CDR1 is SGHVS and CDR2 is FNYEAQ in the germline V gene. CDR3 length equals 16 residues. The CDR3 DNA sequence: TGTGCCAGCAGCGCCGCTAGCGGGAGGAGCCAAGAGACCCAGTACTTC. This translates into CASSAASGRSQETQYF.

This clonotype was found a few times. The chain carries TRBV29-1 and TRBJ2-7, with 12 bases lining up with TRBD2. CDR1 is SQVTM, CDR2 ANQGSEA, per germline. Germline trimming cut 6 bases from V and 4 bases from J; bases unmatched to any gene: 4. The CDR3 loop spans 13 amino acids. CDR3 sequence (DNA): TGCAGCGTAAAAGGACTAGCGGGATACGAGCAGTACTTC. Amino acids: CSVKGLAGYEQYF.

This chain joins TRBV19 and TRBJ1-2, with D unresolved. The ends were cut back, 6 bases at V and 0 bases at J, with 11 bases in the middle. There are 14 residues in the CDR3. Germline-derived CDR1 and CDR2 are LNHDA and SQIVND (reference sequence). CDR3 amino acids: CASRADETNYGYTF. The CDR3 DNA follows: TGTGCCAGTAGGGCAGATGAGACTAACTATGGCTACACCTTC.

CDR3 protein: CASSEAPGLAGALRGTDTQYF. CDR3 in DNA: TGTGCCAGCAGCGAAGCGCCGGGACTAGCGGGGGCGTTGCGCGGCACAGATACGCAGTATTTT. The V gene is TRBV7-9, the J gene TRBJ2-3, with 14 bases that match TRBD2. CDR3 size: 21 residues. Germline V gene data show CDR1 as SEHNR and CDR2 as FQNEAQ (reference sequence). The V segment lost 5 bases and the J segment 1 base; nucleotides outside the gene matches: 17.

This clonotype was counted ten times or more. The chain carries TRBV11-2 and TRBJ1-5; D possibly corresponds to TRBD1 (6 bases). The CDR3 sequence is 13 residues long. V lost 5 bases and J 5 bases, leaving 10 bases between the germline ends. The V gene's germline CDR1 is SGHAT and CDR2 FQNNGV. The CDR3 nucleotides read TGTGCCAGCAGCCAGGACAGCCATCAGCCCCAGCATTTT. Its protein product is CASSQDSHQPQHF.

The chain couples TRBV18 to TRBJ2-7; 7 bases map to TRBD2. The CDR3 length is 15 residues. The junction had 9 bases not matched to a gene; V was cut back by 3 bases and J by 4 bases. The germline gives CDR1 KGHSH, CDR2 LQKENI. CDR3 in amino acids: CASSPAAGPNYEQYF. CDR3 bases: TGTGCCAGCTCACCCGCAGCGGGACCAAATTACGAGCAGTACTTC.

This clonotype was found a few times. The V and J genes are TRBV7-9 and TRBJ2-2, with 8 bases fitting TRBD1. The V segment lost 7 bases and the J segment 6 bases; nucleotides outside the gene matches: 13. This CDR3 is built from 16 residues. The germline gives CDR1 SEHNR, CDR2 FQNEAQ (reference sequence). The CDR3 spells CASNPAGQGVAGELFF. The CDR3 DNA reads as TGTGCCAGCAACCCCGCCGGACAGGGAGTCGCCGGGGAGCTGTTTTTT.